There are many counts of the clone carrying this TCR beta chain. This entry is derived from a study of T cells in Graves' hyperthyroidism and ophthalmopathy. Authors of the study amplified TCR beta CDR3 regions from RNA transcripts. HTBI primers were the set used in a first-round RT-PCR of the TCR CDR3. MiXCR, applied by TCRdb to the multiplex PCR reads, yields one record per CDR3 protein. The sample consists of roughly 180,000 distinct CDR3 sequences, roughly 9.4% of them appearing once. V lost 8 bases, J lost 3 bases, and 10 bases lay in between. This CDR3 contains 12 residues. Germline V gene data show CDR1 as GTSNPN and CDR2 as SVGIG (reference sequence).

V usage is TRBV30 and J usage is TRBJ1-4; tentative D call: TRBD1 (5 bases). The source material was blood. This TCR was sampled from a woman younger than 30 with Graves' hyperthyroidism that later progressed to Graves' ophthalmopathy. The CDR3 is CAGKGANEKLFF. Written as DNA, the CDR3 is TGTGCCGGAAAAGGGGCTAATGAAAAACTGTTTTTT.